This TCR beta chain was profiled in a study of T cell responses to AZD1222 COVID-19 vaccine. General observations from the study: Regions left unmutated in variants are reportedly the target of nearly half of spike-specific TCRs. Spike-specific TCRs gained breadth and depth after people received two AZD1222 doses.

The CDR3 is made up of 15 amino acids. V dropped 1 base and J dropped 9 bases, with 17 bases sitting between them. Germline CDR1 is LGHNA and CDR2 is YSLEER. Only in-frame clones appear in the TCRdb table, and some are missing; sequencing was by immunoSEQ multiplex PCR. Of around 270,000 clones listed, about 94% are singletons. To note about this clone: What it binds is unknown.

The chain uses TRBV4-3 and TRBJ2-3; possibly TRBD1 for D (5 bases). The sample in question was peripheral blood, obtained 28 days after the second AZD1222 dose. The clonotype was recovered from an adult who received the AZD1222 COVID-19 vaccine. The CDR3 DNA reads TGCGCCAGCAGCCAAGCAGGGTTCCACCAGGGCACGCAGTATTTT. It is translated as CASSQAGFHQGTQYF.